This is a list of T cell receptor beta chains from one sample in a study of response to subunit inactivated influenza vaccine. TCRdb recomputed calls from the RT-PCR reads with MiXCR, one row per CDR3 protein. The sample lists hundreds of thousands of distinct CDR3 sequences; around 15% were seen once. The sequencing used PBMCs from blood, collected less than 15 days before vaccination. The receptor source for this set is a man in his fifties or sixties who received an inactivated influenza vaccine. Both conserved end residues are part of each CDR3.

V	J	CDR3
TRBV7-2	TRBJ1-6	CASSFGHRGNSPLHF
TRBV11-1	TRBJ2-7	CASSSTLLAGGSSYEQYF
TRBV7-9	TRBJ2-1	CASSLDGLEQFF
TRBV30	TRBJ1-1	CAGTEILNTEAFF
TRBV30	TRBJ2-5	CAWRKGLAGETQYF
TRBV4-3	TRBJ1-5	CASSQGAGVSNQPQHF
TRBV3-1	TRBJ2-2	CASSQAGNTGELFF
TRBV5-1	TRBJ2-7	CASSLAAGMQKTYEQYF
TRBV20-1	TRBJ2-7	CRGDRGKEQYF
TRBV6-1	TRBJ2-1	CASSNPGQGSSSYNEQFF
TRBV20-1	TRBJ2-6	CSARGTGPGANVLTF
TRBV25-1	TRBJ1-6	CASSDGHISSYNSPLHF
TRBV7-2	TRBJ1-2	CASSSAGEVGYTF
TRBV13	TRBJ2-2	CASSPGGGWGGELFF
TRBV4-1	TRBJ2-1	CASSQGAGTGGNNEQFF
TRBV28	TRBJ2-7	CASSEQGFEQYF
TRBV6-1	TRBJ2-3	CASSGPYSTDTQYF
TRBV20-1	TRBJ2-5	CSARDRETQYF
TRBV6-5	TRBJ2-7	CASSYSYRPIYEQYF
TRBV5-1	TRBJ1-4	CASSFGQALNEKLFF
TRBV20-1	TRBJ2-2	CSARDSRGLNTGELFF
TRBV12-3/TRBV12-4	TRBJ1-1	CASSSWAGNTEAFF
TRBV20-1	TRBJ2-1	CSARSYLTSGRNEQFF
TRBV5-1	TRBJ2-4	CASSLAGTLAKNIQYF
TRBV2	TRBJ2-1	CASSYVGRNEQFF
TRBV7-2	TRBJ1-1	CASSLVGTGSSEAFF
TRBV5-1	TRBJ2-2	CASSIQGPRTNTGELFF
TRBV12-5	TRBJ2-5	CASGLGLGETQYF
TRBV7-8	TRBJ2-1	CASSLVRWPGSDNEQFF
TRBV20-1	TRBJ2-3	CSARRAGGVTDTQYF
TRBV7-9	TRBJ1-1	CASSFYGRVTEAFF
TRBV7-9	TRBJ2-1	CASSLELKNEQFF
TRBV12-3/TRBV12-4	TRBJ2-4	CASSPPGTLAKNIQYF
TRBV4-1	TRBJ2-1	CASSPKTSGGYNEQFF
TRBV20-1	TRBJ1-1	CSASVGNTEAFF
TRBV5-1	TRBJ2-1	CASSLGWGHGNNEQFF
TRBV12-3/TRBV12-4	TRBJ1-1	CASSLRWTEAFF
TRBV12-3/TRBV12-4	TRBJ2-3	CASSQYGTSSTDTQYF
TRBV5-1	TRBJ2-5	CASSLTPGNQETQYF
TRBV7-2	TRBJ1-5	CASSSTGVGNQPQHF
TRBV20-1	TRBJ2-2	CSATLTGTGELFF
TRBV7-2	TRBJ2-3	CASSTTTSGLSTDTQYF
TRBV20-1	TRBJ2-7	CSGRGQGFYEQYF
TRBV16	TRBJ1-2	CASSPFAGNYGYTF
TRBV7-2	TRBJ2-1	CASSSGQGSYNEQFF
TRBV2	TRBJ1-6	CASKLDRANSPLHF
TRBV12-3/TRBV12-4	TRBJ2-2	CASSLGVRTDTGELFF
TRBV3-1	TRBJ2-1	CASSLQTGVNEQFF
TRBV20-1	TRBJ2-3	CSAIYSVGTDTQYF